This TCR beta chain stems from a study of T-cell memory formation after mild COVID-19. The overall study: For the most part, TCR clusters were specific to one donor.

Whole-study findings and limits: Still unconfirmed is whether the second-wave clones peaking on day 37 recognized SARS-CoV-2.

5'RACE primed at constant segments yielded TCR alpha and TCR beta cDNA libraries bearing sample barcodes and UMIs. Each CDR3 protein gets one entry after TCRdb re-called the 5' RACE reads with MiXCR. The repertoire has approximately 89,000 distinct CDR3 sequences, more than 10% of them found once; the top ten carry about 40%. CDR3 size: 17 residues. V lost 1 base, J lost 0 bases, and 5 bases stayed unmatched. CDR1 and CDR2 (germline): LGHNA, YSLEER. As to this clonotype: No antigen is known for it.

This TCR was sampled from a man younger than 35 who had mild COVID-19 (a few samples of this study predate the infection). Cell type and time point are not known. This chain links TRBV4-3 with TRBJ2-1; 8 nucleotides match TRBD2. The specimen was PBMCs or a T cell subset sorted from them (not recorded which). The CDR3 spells CASSQASGPLSYNEQFF. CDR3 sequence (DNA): TGCGCCAGCAGCCAAGCTAGCGGGCCCCTCTCCTACAATGAGCAGTTCTTC.